The present entry profiles one TCR beta chain with its context. Original processing notes: For nucleated cells, counts were estimated from reference gene primer amplification. This table comes from immunoSEQ multiplex PCR, and its TCRdb copy is limited to in-frame clones, with some not included. V and J calls and clone size are those listed in that table; D and trimming were worked out from the DNA. The sample shows 95,000 to 150,000 clones, less than 90% of them seen only once. The CDR3 covers 14 residues. V shed 7 bases and J shed 0 bases, with 12 bases lying between them. The germline CDR1 and CDR2 sequences are MNHEY and SVGAGI. This sample is drawn from a study of blood T cell repertoires in COVID-19. About the study: The United States, Italy and Spain were the sources of the acute and convalescent COVID-19 samples. PBMCs, B-cell-depleted T cells, or T cells were the source of the cDNA or gDNA that made up the material.

This clonotype was sampled from a man at least 80 years old with active or convalescent COVID-19. Sequenced sample: peripheral blood. The chain carries TRBV6-5 and TRBJ1-1; no clear D. The CDR3 sequence is CASTGRSMNTEAFF. As DNA, the CDR3 is TGTGCCAGCACAGGCCGGTCCATGAACACTGAAGCTTTCTTT.